A single sample is the source of the 8 T cell receptor beta chains below, sequenced in a study of blood T cell repertoires in COVID-19. Sequencing used immunoSEQ multiplex PCR; TCRdb keeps in-frame clones, though not all of them. The sample holds 90,000 to 110,000 clones, about 80% seen once. The sample taken for sequencing was peripheral blood. Source of these receptors: a woman aged 45 to 65 with acute or convalescent COVID-19.

The chain employs TRBV19 and TRBJ1-2; 9 bases fit TRBD1. V lost 5 bases and J lost 2; bases outside the gene matches: 6. Germline values: CDR1 LNHDA, CDR2 SQIVND (reference sequence). The CDR3 totals 15 residues. DNA of the CDR3: TGTGCCAGTAGTGTTCCCGGGACAGGGAACTATGGCTACACCTTC. Protein sequence: CASSVPGTGNYGYTF.

The rearrangement links TRBV11-3 to TRBJ2-2, with D maybe TRBD1 (6 bases). Per germline, CDR1 SGHNT and CDR2 YENEEA. Trimming took off 1 base at V and 5 bases at J, with 11 bases between the two ends. CDR3 length equals 15 residues. DNA for the CDR3: TGTGCCAGCAGCTTAGGGACCACAGGGACCGGGGAGCTGTTTTTT. It specifies CASSLGTTGTGELFF.

The chain is built from TRBV5-1 and TRBJ2-1; 7 bases map to TRBD2. This CDR3 region has 16 residues. Trimming at V came to 4 bases and at J to 0 bases, leaving 7 bases not matched to a gene. Germline V gene sequence: CDR1 SGHRS, CDR2 YFSETQ. This CDR3 reads CASSVERGSSYNEQFF. In DNA form, the CDR3 reads TGCGCCAGCAGCGTGGAGCGGGGAAGCTCCTACAATGAGCAGTTCTTC.

The chain employs TRBV29-1 and TRBJ1-2; 9 positions agree with TRBD1. Per germline, CDR1 SQVTM and CDR2 ANQGSEA. The CDR3 contains 14 residues. V trimming: 4 bases; J trimming: 4 bases; junction bases outside the gene matches: 7. CDR3 coding DNA: TGCAGCGTTGTAGGACAGGGGAGCCCCTATGGCTACACCTTC. Its translation is CSVVGQGSPYGYTF.

This clone was counted a few times. The V gene is TRBV5-6, the J gene TRBJ1-6; 10 positions agree with TRBD1. This CDR3 is built from 13 residues. V gave up 4 bases and J gave up 9 bases; unmatched junction bases: 1. In germline, CDR1 is SGHDT, CDR2 YYEEEE. The CDR3 DNA sequence: TGTGCCAGCAGCCGGGACAGGGGTTCACCCCTCCACTTT. Translated, it gives CASSRDRGSPLHF.

V is TRBV5-6 and J is TRBJ1-2; weak D call: TRBD1 (5 bases). Germline CDR1 is SGHDT and CDR2 is YYEEEE. The CDR3 has 13 residues. The V end was cut by 2 bases, the J end by 6 bases, with 11 bases between. CDR3 sequence reads: CASSFWGGDGYTF. In nucleotides, the CDR3 is TGTGCCAGCAGCTTTTGGGGAGGGGATGGCTACACCTTC.

V gene TRBV19 combines with J gene TRBJ1-1, with D unclear. Trimming pared 3 bases from V and 6 bases from J, leaving 11 bases between. Germline V gene data show CDR1 as LNHDA and CDR2 as SQIVND (reference sequence). This CDR3 contains 13 residues. The CDR3 DNA sequence: TGTGCCAGTAGTATTCCCCGTTGGCCTGAAGCTTTCTTT. Its translation: CASSIPRWPEAFF.

The chain uses TRBV5-1 and TRBJ1-1; D might be TRBD1 (6 bases). With 4 bases removed from V and 5 bases from J, the gap between germline ends came to 15 bases. There are 14 residues in the CDR3. CDR1 is SGHRS, CDR2 YFSETQ, per germline. The CDR3 nucleotides are TGCGCCAGCAGCCCTGAGGGGGGGATTACTGAAGCTTTCTTT. Translating gives CASSPEGGITEAFF.